The 22 T cell receptor beta chains listed next were all sequenced from one sample in a study of cytomegalovirus exposure and HLA in healthy donors. It was with 60 Vbeta and 13 Jbeta primers that the PCR ran. Clones were read by immunoSEQ multiplex PCR, and TCRdb kept only the in-frame ones, dropping some. The data contain about 160,000 clones, around 80% of them singletons. The sequenced sample was PBMCs. These TCRs come from a man aged 50-60 years in good health and CMV-seropositive.

J is TRBJ1-1 and V is TRBV7-9, with D perhaps matching TRBD1 (6 bases). Per the germline V gene, CDR1 is SEHNR and CDR2 is FQNEAQ (reference sequence). V gave up 6 bases and J gave up 1 base, with 18 bases separating them. The length of the CDR3 is 16 residues. The CDR3 reads CASRPDEGHPNTEAFF. The DNA for the CDR3 is TGTGCCAGCAGACCCGACGAGGGACACCCGAACACTGAAGCTTTCTTT.

V is TRBV6-1 and J is TRBJ2-7; 7 nucleotides match TRBD1. This CDR3 has 15 amino acids. With V trimmed by 1 base and J by 3 bases, 6 bases remained unmatched. Germline V gene lookup returns CDR1 MNHNS and CDR2 SASEGT. The CDR3 region is CASSEGFDRVYEQYF. CDR3 nucleotides: TGTGCCAGCAGTGAAGGATTCGACAGGGTCTACGAGCAGTACTTC.

The V and J genes are TRBV10-3 and TRBJ2-1, with 8 bases matching TRBD1. CDR1 and CDR2 from the germline V gene are ENHRY and SYGVKD. The CDR3 is made up of 14 amino acids. With V trimmed by 6 bases and J by 7 bases, 8 bases remained unmatched. CDR3 in amino acids: CAISGQGTLNEQFF. The CDR3 DNA is TGTGCCATCAGCGGACAGGGAACATTGAATGAGCAGTTCTTC.

J is TRBJ1-6 and V is TRBV6-6; 7 bases are shared with TRBD1. V lost 8 bases to trimming and J lost 5 bases; unmatched junction nucleotides: 3. The CDR3 runs to 13 residues. The V gene's germline CDR1 is MNHNY and CDR2 SVGAGI (reference sequence). The CDR3 protein is CASATGDNSPLHF. DNA for the CDR3: TGTGCCAGCGCTACAGGGGATAATTCACCCCTCCACTTT.

The chain joins TRBV2 to TRBJ1-1, with 8 bases identical to TRBD1. V lost 6 bases, J lost 7 bases, and 7 bases stayed unmatched. In germline, CDR1 is SNHLY, CDR2 FYNNEI. This CDR3 contains 13 residues. CDR3 residues: CASRESGTGEAFF. In DNA, the CDR3 is TGTGCCAGCAGGGAATCCGGGACAGGTGAAGCTTTCTTT.

The gene calls are TRBV10-1 and TRBJ2-3, with TRBD1 matching over 7 bases. Germline CDR1 and CDR2: WNHNN and SYGVQD (reference sequence). This CDR3 is 14 amino acids long. V dropped 4 bases and J dropped 3; count of bases not matched to a gene: 4. The CDR3 coding sequence is TGCGCCAGCAGTGCCGACAGGGTTACAGATACGCAGTATTTT. It translates to CASSADRVTDTQYF.

The rearrangement joins TRBV4-2 to TRBJ1-3; perhaps TRBD1 as D (5 bases). The CDR3 loop spans 14 amino acids. CDR1 LGHNA and CDR2 YNFKEQ come from the germline V gene. Between the trimmed V and J ends, which lost 0 bases and 2 bases, there was a span of 5 bases. Written as DNA, the CDR3 is TGTGCCAGCAGCCAAGAAGGGGCTGGAAACACCATATATTTT. Residues: CASSQEGAGNTIYF.

This sequence joins TRBV5-4 and TRBJ2-5; TRBD2 is a possible D gene (6 bases). In germline, CDR1 is SGHNT, CDR2 YYREEE (reference sequence). V was trimmed by 4 bases and J by 5 bases, leaving 18 bases between them. The CDR3 has 15 amino acids. The CDR3 sequence: CASSQMTSFMETQYF. The CDR3 coding sequence is TGTGCCAGCAGCCAGATGACTAGTTTTATGGAGACCCAGTACTTC.

This clone turned up a few times. The gene calls are TRBV28 and TRBJ2-4; D may be TRBD2 (6 bases). The CDR3 sequence is 17 residues long. With 0 bases removed from V and 6 bases from J, the gap between germline ends came to 18 bases. Germline CDR1 reads MDHEN; CDR2 reads SYDVKM. The chain's CDR3 is CASSLWRSSGGGNIQYF. DNA for the CDR3: TGTGCCAGCAGTTTATGGAGGAGTAGCGGTGGGGGAAACATTCAGTACTTC.

A remark on this clone: One junction end does not reproduce the germline sequence, and a read error may be involved. The chain is built from TRBV7-7 and TRBJ2-3, with TRBD2 matching 11 bases. The CDR3 has 14 amino acids. Germline V CDR1 and CDR2: SSHAT, FNYEAQ (reference sequence). The CDR3 DNA sequence: TGTGCTAGCAGCCTTAGCGGGAGGGGGGATACGCAGTATTTT. This encodes CASSLSGRGDTQYF. Using reference TRBV7-7 and TRBJ2-3 for the parts outside the CDR3, the full variable domain is GAGVSQSPRYKVTKRGQDVTLRCDPISSHATLYWYQQALGQGPEFLTYFNYEAQPDKSGLPSDRFSAERPEGSISTLTIQRTEQRDSAMYRCASSLSGRGDTQYFGPGTRLTVL.

This clone was seen just once. This chain uses TRBV19 with TRBJ2-2; 9 bases are shared with TRBD2. This CDR3 is 15 amino acids long. After removal of 3 bases from V and 6 bases from J, the junction contained 5 bases not matched to a gene. Per the germline V gene, CDR1 is LNHDA and CDR2 is SQIVND (reference sequence). The CDR3 region has the DNA TGTGCCAGTAGTATTTTAGCGGGAGCTGCCGGGGAGCTGTTTTTT. Protein sequence: CASSILAGAAGELFF. Variable domain in full (rest from reference TRBV19 and TRBJ2-2): DGGITQSPKYLFRKEGQNVTLSCEQNLNHDAMYWYRQDPGQGLRLIYYSQIVNDFQKGDIAEGYSVSREKKESFPLTVTSAQKNPTAFYLCASSILAGAAGELFFGEGSRLTVL.

The V gene is TRBV5-4, the J gene TRBJ1-3, with 11 positions matching TRBD1. CDR3 length: 17 amino acids. The germline V gene has CDR1 SGHNT and CDR2 YYREEE (reference sequence). V trimming: 0 bases; J trimming: 2 bases; junction bases outside the gene matches: 4. CDR3 loop: CASSLGVDRGPGNTIYF. CDR3 bases: TGTGCCAGCAGCTTGGGAGTGGACAGGGGGCCTGGAAACACCATATATTTT.

This chain connects TRBV5-6 to TRBJ2-1; D may be TRBD1 (6 bases). Trimming shortened V by 1 base and J by 8 bases, and 13 bases separated the two germline ends. The CDR3 totals 14 residues. The germline CDR1 and CDR2 sequences are SGHDT and YYEEEE. The CDR3 here is CASSLPVGGYEQFF. The CDR3 DNA is TGTGCCAGCAGCTTGCCCGTTGGGGGCTATGAGCAGTTCTTC.

As concerns this clone: Other DNA sequences in this specimen translate into the identical CDR3. J is TRBJ1-4 and V is TRBV5-5; TRBD1 matches at 7 bases. After removal of 4 bases from V and 8 bases from J, the junction contained 8 bases not matched to a gene. This CDR3 is built from 14 residues. From germline, CDR1 is SGHKS and CDR2 YYEKEE (reference sequence). The CDR3 DNA reads as TGTGCCAGCAGCCCCGACAGGGCGGGGGAAAAACTGTTTTTT. Its translation is CASSPDRAGEKLFF.

This rearrangement joins TRBV7-9 to TRBJ2-3, with 9 bases lining up with TRBD2. Per the germline V gene, CDR1 is SEHNR and CDR2 is FQNEAQ (reference sequence). After removal of 6 bases from V and 2 bases from J, the junction contained 15 bases not matched to a gene. The CDR3 runs 18 residues. The CDR3 loop reads CASRHKARLAGNTDTQYF. In DNA form, the CDR3 reads TGTGCCAGCAGACACAAAGCTCGGCTAGCGGGGAACACAGATACGCAGTATTTT.

The rearrangement links TRBV5-6 to TRBJ2-1, with TRBD1 identical over 10 bases. The CDR3 is 16 amino acids. CDR1 and CDR2 from the germline V gene are SGHDT and YYEEEE. V lost 6 bases, J lost 4 bases, and 10 bases stayed unmatched. CDR3 bases: TGTGCCAGCACCTCAACCCGGGACAGGGGTTACAATGAGCAGTTCTTC. Translating it yields CASTSTRDRGYNEQFF.

This clone was found once. This chain uses TRBV27 with TRBJ1-1; TRBD1 matches at 10 bases. Germline V CDR1 and CDR2: MNHEY, SMNVEV (reference sequence). V was pared by 6 bases and J by 1 base, with 2 bases of the junction left unmatched. The CDR3 is made up of 14 amino acids. CDR3: CASSRQGANTEAFF. CDR3 coding DNA: TGTGCCAGCAGCCGACAGGGGGCGAACACTGAAGCTTTCTTT.

The gene calls are TRBV5-4 and TRBJ2-1, with TRBD1 identical over 9 bases. After removal of 4 bases from V and 8 bases from J, the junction contained 7 bases not matched to a gene. Per the germline V gene, CDR1 is SGHNT and CDR2 is YYREEE (reference sequence). The CDR3 consists of 14 residues. The CDR3 loop is CASSPGQGRYEQFF. The CDR3, as DNA: TGTGCCAGCAGCCCGGGACAGGGTCGGTATGAGCAGTTCTTC.

The genes are TRBV18 and TRBJ2-7; 7 nucleotides match TRBD1. The V gene end was trimmed by 2 bases and the J gene end by 4 bases; junction bases not matched to a gene: 8. This CDR3 contains 15 residues. Germline V gene data show CDR1 as KGHSH and CDR2 as LQKENI. The CDR3 here is CASSPVLTGRYEQYF. The CDR3 coding sequence is TGTGCCAGCTCACCAGTATTGACAGGGCGGTACGAGCAGTACTTC.

The chain couples TRBV6-5 to TRBJ1-6; the match to TRBD1 covers 8 bases. CDR3 size: 15 residues. CDR1 and CDR2 (germline): MNHEY, SVGAGI. With V trimmed by 6 bases and J by 5 bases, 6 bases remained unmatched. CDR3 sequence (DNA): TGTGCCAGCAGCCACGGACAGGGAAATAATTCACCCCTCCACTTT. This sequence encodes CASSHGQGNNSPLHF.

The CDR3 region is CASSLGLAGVPGELFF. The CDR3 DNA reads TGTGCCAGCAGCCTGGGACTAGCGGGAGTCCCCGGGGAGCTGTTTTTT. The chain recombines TRBV5-5 with TRBJ2-2; TRBD2 aligns across 14 bases. V lost 4 bases and J lost 6; bases outside the gene matches: 5. The germline CDR1 and CDR2 sequences are SGHKS and YYEKEE (reference sequence). The CDR3 runs to 16 residues.

Only a few counts were recorded for this clone. The genes are TRBV7-3 and TRBJ2-3; 15 nucleotides line up with TRBD2. Germline V gives CDR1 SGHTA, CDR2 FQGTGA. Germline trimming cut 6 bases from V and 2 bases from J; bases unmatched to any gene: 9. The CDR3 has 18 residues. The CDR3 reads CASSWRGTSGGHTDTQYF. In DNA form, the CDR3 reads TGTGCCAGCAGTTGGAGAGGGACTAGCGGGGGGCACACAGATACGCAGTATTTT.